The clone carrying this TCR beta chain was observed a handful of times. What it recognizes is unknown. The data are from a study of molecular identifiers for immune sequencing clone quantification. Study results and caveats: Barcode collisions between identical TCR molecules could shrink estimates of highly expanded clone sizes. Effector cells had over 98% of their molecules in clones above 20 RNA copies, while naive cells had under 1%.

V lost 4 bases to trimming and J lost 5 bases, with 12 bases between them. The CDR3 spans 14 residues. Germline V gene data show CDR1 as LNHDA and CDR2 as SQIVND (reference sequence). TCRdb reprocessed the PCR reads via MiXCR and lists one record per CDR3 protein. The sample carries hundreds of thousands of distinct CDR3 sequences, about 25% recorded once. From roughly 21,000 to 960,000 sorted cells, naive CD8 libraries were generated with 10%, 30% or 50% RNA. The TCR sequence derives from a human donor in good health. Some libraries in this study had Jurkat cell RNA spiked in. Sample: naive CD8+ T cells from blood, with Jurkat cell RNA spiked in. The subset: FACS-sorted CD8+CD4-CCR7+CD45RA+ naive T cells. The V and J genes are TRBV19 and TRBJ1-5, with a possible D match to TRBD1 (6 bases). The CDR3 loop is CASSTQGPDQPQHF. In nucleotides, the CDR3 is TGTGCCAGTAGTACACAGGGACCCGATCAGCCCCAGCATTTT.